This TCR beta chain was obtained from a study of blood T cell repertoires in COVID-19 (TCRdb year 2020). About the investigation overall: Collaborator samples came from the United States, Italy and Spain and covered acute and convalescent phases of COVID-19. The material from the prospective study consisted of cDNA or gDNA derived from T cells, B-cell-depleted T cells, or PBMCs. Deeply sampled blood TCRbeta repertoires from subjects exposed to, actively infected with, or recovered from COVID-19 were included in the dataset. A freely available public database, intended as a resource for researchers studying the immune response to SARS-CoV-2, is where the repertoires were released. The samples were drawn from the first 160 participants of the ongoing ImmuneRACE study and from 950 to 1,500 subjects provided by 6 global collaborators. Nearly every sample came with metadata listing a de-identified subject ID, COVID-19 status, age in years and sex. Where available, HLA class I and class II types were obtained from metadata supplied by the sample provider rather than from assay-based typing. Study-wide findings and limitations: The quantity of clinical and demographic metadata differed by source and by participant and was supplied without curation.

With respect to this clone: This receptor's antigen is unknown. Base-call qualities are not available, and no considerably larger clone is one nucleotide away.

Whole blood was collected in K2EDTA tubes by collaborating institutions according to the institutions' own protocols. For TCRbeta analysis, collaborators shipped samples as frozen whole blood, isolated PBMCs, or DNA extracted from either of those sample types. The CDR3 goes from the cysteine to the phenylalanine over 15 residues. The CDR3 DNA has 45 bases and is translated from base 1. CDR1 is given as SGHRS and CDR2 as YFSETQ, both from the germline V gene. After removal of 4 bases from V and 9 bases from J, the junction retains 9 bases not matched to a gene. TCRbeta CDR3 regions were amplified from genomic DNA using the immunoSEQ Assay, a bias-controlled multiplex PCR. Turning to the authors' computational methods: The number of nucleated cells in each sample was estimated from the amplification of reference gene primers within the assay. Sequence reads were collapsed and filtered to measure the absolute abundance of every unique TCRbeta CDR3 rearrangement. For each sample, productive Simpson clonality was calculated by taking the square root of Simpson's diversity index across productive rearrangements. TCRdb took over this immuneACCESS table, retaining in-frame rearrangements with V and J assigned. Such tables are incomplete; in checked studies, under half of the missing clones stem from an unresolved V gene, and the remainder is unexplained. V and J calls plus clone size are reproduced from that table; the DNA served to infer D and trimming. This sample is represented by 52,000 or so clones; around 85% of them were singletons. Roughly 12% of the sample rests with the top ten.

In this chain, TRBV5-1 is recombined with TRBJ1-6, with 8 junctional bases fitting TRBD1. The sample was peripheral blood. The sequence derives from a human donor in a cohort sampled during active COVID-19. CDR3 protein: CASSIETGAGSPLHF. The nucleotide sequence reads as follows: TGCGCCAGCAGCATCGAGACAGGGGCAGGTTCACCCCTCCACTTT.